This is a list of T cell receptor beta chains from one sample in a study of Ad26.COV2.S vaccination and SARS-CoV-2 variants. Measured with immunoSEQ multiplex PCR; TCRdb has only the in-frame clones, and not every one. Here the sample spans about 370,000 clones, approximately 89% being singletons. The input for sequencing was peripheral blood, taken in a trial of Ad26.COV2.S vaccine versus placebo. Receptors were obtained from a person between 18 and 59 years old who received the Ad26.COV2.S COVID-19 vaccine or a placebo. CDR3s include the opening cysteine and the closing phenylalanine or tryptophan. The D gene is left open where the match is weak. For some rows the clone size is stated as once, few or many, or as a class when expanded; others skip it.

v_call	j_call	d_call	clone_size	cdr3_nt	cdr3_aa
TRBV9	TRBJ2-1	.	.	TGTGCCAGCAGCGCCGATCCTATCTCCTACAATGAGCAGTTCTTC	CASSADPISYNEQFF
TRBV19	TRBJ1-6	TRBD1	.	TGTGCCAGTTCTCGACAGGGGAATTCACCCCTCCACTTT	CASSRQGNSPLHF
TRBV28	TRBJ2-7	TRBD2	.	TGTGCCAGCAGCACTGGGACTAGCGGGAGTCGACAGTACTTC	CASSTGTSGSRQYF
TRBV19	TRBJ1-4	.	.	TGTGCCAGTAGCAGAGCAACTAATGAAAAACTGTTTTTT	CASSRATNEKLFF
TRBV4-2	TRBJ2-1	TRBD2	.	TGTGCCAGCAGCCAAGAGGGCTTTTTGGCGGGAGGAGTGCGTGAGCAGTTCTTC	CASSQEGFLAGGVREQFF
TRBV29-1	TRBJ2-5	.	.	TGCAGCGCCGGAAGGGAGACCCAGTACTTC	CSAGRETQYF
TRBV5-5	TRBJ2-7	TRBD1	.	TGTGCCAGCAGCTGGACAGGTCCTACCTACGAGCAGTACTTC	CASSWTGPTYEQYF
TRBV15	TRBJ2-7	TRBD1	.	TGTGCCACCAGCAGTTCGGGACAGGGGCGCTACGAGCAGTACTTC	CATSSSGQGRYEQYF
TRBV30	TRBJ1-6	TRBD1	.	TGTGCCTGGAGTGCCCTGCCGACAGGGGGAAATTCACCCCTCCACTTT	CAWSALPTGGNSPLHF
TRBV19	TRBJ1-1	.	.	TGTGCCAGTAGTGCCCTAGGGGGAAGAACTGAAGCTTTCTTT	CASSALGGRTEAFF
TRBV6-1	TRBJ2-7	.	.	TGTACCAGCAGTGAAGAGGGGTGGAGCTCCTACGAGCAGTACTTC	CTSSEEGWSSYEQYF
TRBV6-5	TRBJ2-7	.	.	TGTGCCAGCCGACTCTCAGGGGACGGCGAGCAGTACTTC	CASRLSGDGEQYF
TRBV30	TRBJ2-2	.	.	TGTGCCTGGAGTGTCGGGGTGAACACCGGGGAGCTGTTTTTT	CAWSVGVNTGELFF
TRBV4-1	TRBJ1-1	.	.	TGCGCCAGCAGCCAAGATAGGGTAGGAGGGGGAGCTTTCTTT	CASSQDRVGGGAFF
TRBV5-1	TRBJ1-2	TRBD1	.	TGCGCCAGCAACCCCGGACAGGGAGAAGGCTACACCTTC	CASNPGQGEGYTF
TRBV20-1	TRBJ2-7	TRBD1	few	TGCAGTGCTGGACAGGGCTACGAGCAGTACTTC	CSAGQGYEQYF
TRBV7-8	TRBJ1-1	.	.	TGTGCCAGCAGCCCCCGGGAATTTACACCGACTTTCTTT	CASSPREFTPTFF
TRBV2	TRBJ2-7	TRBD2	.	TGTGCCAGCAGTCGAAGCGGGATTAGTTCCTACGAGCAGTACTTC	CASSRSGISSYEQYF
TRBV4-2	TRBJ2-6	TRBD2	.	TGTGCCAGCAGCCAAGACGGGACTAGCGGGAGGGCCGGTGGGGCCAACGTCCTGACTTTC	CASSQDGTSGRAGGANVLTF
TRBV9	TRBJ2-7	TRBD2	.	TGTGCCAGCAGCGTAGGCCCTAGCGGGAGCTACGAGCAGTACTTC	CASSVGPSGSYEQYF
TRBV6-4	TRBJ2-1	.	.	TGTGCCAGCAGTGTGTCCGCAAGGACCTACAATGAGCAGTTCTTC	CASSVSARTYNEQFF
TRBV9	TRBJ2-1	TRBD2	.	TGTGCCAGCAGCGTAGAGGGGGGTAATAGCGGGAGACAGTTCTTC	CASSVEGGNSGRQFF
TRBV5-4	TRBJ2-1	.	once	TGTGCCAGCAGCCCCGGTGAGCGGGACAATGAGCAGTTCTTC	CASSPGERDNEQFF
TRBV6-5	TRBJ2-5	.	.	TGTGCCAGCATTAGGCAGGGGAGGCAAGAGACCCAGTACTTC	CASIRQGRQETQYF
TRBV30	TRBJ2-2	.	.	TGTGCCTGGAGCCACCCCGGGGTAGACACCGGGGAGCTGTTTTTT	CAWSHPGVDTGELFF
TRBV7-9	TRBJ1-1	.	.	TGTGCCAGCAGCGGGCCGGAAGGGCAGTTGAACACTGAAGCTTTCTTT	CASSGPEGQLNTEAFF
TRBV24-1	TRBJ1-2	.	.	TGTGCCACCAGTGGGGCAGTTGATGGCTACACCTTC	CATSGAVDGYTF
TRBV7-2	TRBJ2-3	.	once	TGTGCCAGCAGCCCCGAGGCGGGGAGTTTGTCCACAGATACGCAGTATTTT	CASSPEAGSLSTDTQYF
TRBV5-4	TRBJ2-5	.	.	TGTGCCAGCAGCCCGCCAGGAGTGGAGACCCAGTACTTC	CASSPPGVETQYF
TRBV25-1	TRBJ2-1	.	.	TGTGCCAGCGGCAAGAAGGGTGAGCAGTTCTTC	CASGKKGEQFF
TRBV5-6	TRBJ2-3	.	many	TGTGCCAGCAGCTTGGGTTACCTGTCCGATACGCAGTATTTT	CASSLGYLSDTQYF
TRBV30	TRBJ2-1	TRBD2	.	TGTGCCTGGACTTGGGGACTAGCGGGATCGGATGAGCAGTTCTTC	CAWTWGLAGSDEQFF
TRBV3-1/TRBV3-2	TRBJ2-7	.	.	TGTGCCAGCAGCCAAGATGACTACCCGAGCTCCTACGAGCAGTACTTC	CASSQDDYPSSYEQYF
TRBV7-9	TRBJ1-2	.	.	TGTGCCAGCAGCTTCAACAGGGTGGGCTATGGCTACACCTTC	CASSFNRVGYGYTF
TRBV5-4	TRBJ2-7	TRBD2	.	TGTGCCAGCAGCCCAGGGGGTAGCGGGAGTGCCTACGAGCAGTACTTC	CASSPGGSGSAYEQYF
TRBV29-1	TRBJ1-2	.	.	TGCAGCGCTACAGGGATCGCCTTCGGGGGCTACACCTTC	CSATGIAFGGYTF